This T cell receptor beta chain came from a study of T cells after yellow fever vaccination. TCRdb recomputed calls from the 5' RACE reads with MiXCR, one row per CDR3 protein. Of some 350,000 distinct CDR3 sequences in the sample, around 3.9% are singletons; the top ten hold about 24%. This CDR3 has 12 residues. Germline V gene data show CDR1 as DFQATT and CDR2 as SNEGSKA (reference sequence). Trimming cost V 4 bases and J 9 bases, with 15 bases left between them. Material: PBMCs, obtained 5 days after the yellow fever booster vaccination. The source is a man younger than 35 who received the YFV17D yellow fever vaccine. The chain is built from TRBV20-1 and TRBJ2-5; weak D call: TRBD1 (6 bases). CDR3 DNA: TGCAGTGCTAACAGGGCCTCAGTATCCCAGTACTTC. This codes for CSANRASVSQYF.